The rows below give T cell receptor beta chains drawn from one sample of a study of T cells in Graves' hyperthyroidism and ophthalmopathy. TCRdb itself ran the multiplex PCR reads through MiXCR, one entry per CDR3 protein. There are some 370,000 distinct CDR3 sequences in the sample; about an eighth occur only once, and 25% to 30% lies in the top ten. The sequenced sample was blood. Receptors originate from a middle-aged man with Graves' ophthalmopathy. The CDR3 runs from the conserved cysteine through the conserved F or W. A D gene is named only where the DNA matches it firmly. Expanded clones are given a class, and other clones once, few, many or no size at all.

V gene,clone size,D gene,J gene,CDR3 protein,CDR3 DNA
TRBV28,many,NA,TRBJ2-2,CASTKDRSGYTGELFF,TGTGCCAGCACCAAGGACCGTTCTGGATACACCGGGGAGCTGTTTTTT
TRBV12-3/TRBV12-4,many,NA,TRBJ2-2,CASRARLANTGELFF,TGTGCCAGCAGAGCTCGTCTAGCTAACACCGGGGAGCTGTTTTTT
TRBV19,NA,NA,TRBJ1-1,CASSSETAEYYTEAFF,TGTGCCAGTAGTAGCGAAACAGCCGAATATTACACTGAAGCTTTCTTT
TRBV19,many,TRBD2,TRBJ2-5,CASSPGGNPKETQYF,TGTGCCAGTAGTCCGGGGGGGAACCCCAAAGAGACCCAGTACTTC
TRBV29-1,NA,NA,TRBJ2-5,CSVGASQETQYF,TGCAGCGTTGGGGCATCCCAAGAGACCCAGTACTTC
TRBV10-3,few,NA,TRBJ1-2,CAISGVAESGYTF,TGTGCCATCAGTGGAGTGGCAGAGTCTGGCTACACCTTC
TRBV20-1,NA,TRBD1,TRBJ1-6,CSAEAGTASTPLHF,TGCAGTGCTGAGGCCGGGACAGCGTCAACACCCCTCCACTTT
TRBV3-1,NA,NA,TRBJ2-1,CASSSRRGWYNEQFF,TGTGCCAGCAGCTCCCGCAGGGGTTGGTACAATGAGCAGTTCTTC
TRBV11-3,many,NA,TRBJ2-7,CASSFINEQYF,TGTGCCAGCAGCTTTATCAACGAGCAGTACTTC
TRBV19,many,NA,TRBJ1-5,CASRAQGSNQPQHF,TGTGCCAGTAGGGCACAGGGTAGCAATCAGCCCCAGCATTTT
TRBV7-9,NA,TRBD1,TRBJ1-1,CASSYQGVMNTEAFF,TGTGCCAGCAGCTACCAGGGGGTCATGAACACTGAAGCTTTCTTT
TRBV25-1,many,NA,TRBJ2-1,CASSTNSNPSSYNEQFF,TGTGCCAGCAGTACTAACTCGAACCCGAGCTCCTACAATGAGCAGTTCTTC
TRBV12-3/TRBV12-4,many,TRBD2,TRBJ2-3,CASSVAGGPFDTQYF,TGTGCCAGCAGTGTAGCGGGAGGGCCGTTCGATACGCAGTATTTT
TRBV19,NA,NA,TRBJ2-3,CASSIQGWTDTQYF,TGTGCCAGTAGTATACAGGGGTGGACAGATACGCAGTATTTT
TRBV28,many,NA,TRBJ2-7,CASSGHPWNEQYF,TGTGCCAGCAGCGGACACCCTTGGAACGAGCAGTACTTC
TRBV12-3/TRBV12-4,many,NA,TRBJ2-7,CASSPTGPQQYF,TGTGCCAGCAGTCCGACGGGGCCGCAGCAGTACTTC
TRBV30,many,NA,TRBJ1-5,CAWSVEGTQHF,TGTGCCTGGAGTGTAGAAGGGACCCAGCATTTT
TRBV5-4,NA,NA,TRBJ2-3,CASSPTTTDTQYF,TGTGCCAGCAGCCCGACGACCACAGATACGCAGTATTTT
TRBV12-3/TRBV12-4,NA,NA,TRBJ1-2,CASSLVLGDGYTF,TGTGCCAGCAGTTTAGTGTTGGGGGATGGCTACACCTTC
TRBV7-9,many,NA,TRBJ1-1,CASLPAGNTEAFF,TGTGCCAGCCTCCCGGCTGGGAACACTGAAGCTTTCTTT
TRBV27,NA,NA,TRBJ1-5,CASSLAGVYSNQPQHF,TGTGCCAGCAGTTTAGCAGGTGTTTATAGCAATCAGCCCCAGCATTTT
TRBV2,few,NA,TRBJ2-5,CASRTTWVQETQYF,TGTGCCAGCAGAACGACCTGGGTCCAAGAGACCCAGTACTTC
TRBV9,many,NA,TRBJ1-1,CASSVAGSRDTEAFF,TGTGCCAGCAGCGTGGCCGGGAGTCGGGACACTGAAGCTTTCTTT
TRBV2,many,NA,TRBJ2-7,CASSDGKKYEQYF,TGTGCCAGCAGTGACGGGAAGAAGTACGAGCAGTACTTC
TRBV28,once,NA,TRBJ1-1,CASSDPGHTRAFF,TGTGCCAGCAGTGACCCGGGGCATACGAGGGCTTTCTTT
TRBV10-3,few,NA,TRBJ2-2,CAMYSGYHGELFF,TGTGCCATGTACTCAGGGTATCACGGGGAGCTGTTTTTT
TRBV6-1,few,TRBD1,TRBJ1-5,CASSVNRGGQPQHF,TGTGCCAGCAGTGTAAACAGGGGAGGCCAGCCCCAGCATTTT
TRBV20-1,NA,NA,TRBJ2-1,CSARPDPYNEQFF,TGCAGTGCGCGTCCGGACCCGTACAATGAGCAGTTCTTC
TRBV25-1,few,NA,TRBJ2-1,CASSETGTQLGNEQFF,TGTGCCAGCAGTGAAACCGGGACCCAATTGGGGAATGAGCAGTTCTTC
TRBV28,many,TRBD1,TRBJ2-7,CASSPTGTGIYEQYF,TGTGCCAGCAGTCCGACCGGGACAGGGATCTACGAGCAGTACTTC
TRBV11-3,many,NA,TRBJ2-1,CASSPQGEGRNEQFF,TGTGCCAGCAGCCCCCAAGGTGAGGGGCGGAATGAGCAGTTCTTC
TRBV11-2,NA,NA,TRBJ2-7,CASSYQGVRNEQYF,TGTGCCAGCAGTTACCAGGGTGTCCGGAACGAGCAGTACTTC
TRBV5-1,once,TRBD2,TRBJ2-3,CASSPGLAGVGTDTQYF,TGCGCCAGCAGCCCCGGACTAGCGGGAGTAGGAACAGATACGCAGTATTTT
TRBV12-5,many,TRBD1,TRBJ2-1,CASGLGTGGYNEQFF,TGTGCTAGTGGTTTGGGGACAGGGGGATACAATGAGCAGTTCTTC
TRBV11-3,few,NA,TRBJ2-6,CASSLVMGSGANVLTF,TGTGCCAGCAGCCTCGTTATGGGATCTGGGGCCAACGTCCTGACTTTC
TRBV6-1,many,NA,TRBJ2-7,CASSFRQDGEQYF,TGTGCCAGCAGTTTTCGACAGGATGGGGAGCAGTACTTC
TRBV20-1,NA,NA,TRBJ2-4,CSARGGGLNIQYF,TGCAGTGCTAGAGGCGGGGGCCTGAACATTCAGTACTTC
TRBV6-1,many,NA,TRBJ2-3,CASSEGERRTDTQYF,TGTGCCAGCAGTGAGGGGGAGAGGCGCACAGATACGCAGTATTTT
TRBV30,many,NA,TRBJ2-7,CAWKPTPREQYF,TGTGCCTGGAAACCCACGCCTCGAGAGCAGTACTTC
TRBV6-1,NA,NA,TRBJ2-1,CASSEALKDRRFF,TGTGCCAGCAGTGAAGCCTTAAAGGACAGAAGGTTCTTC
TRBV5-1,few,NA,TRBJ2-5,CASSRFPQVMRSQETQYF,TGCGCCAGCAGCCGGTTCCCCCAGGTGATGCGGAGCCAAGAGACCCAGTACTTC
TRBV5-1,many,NA,TRBJ2-7,CASSLIPESSYEQYF,TGCGCCAGCAGCTTGATCCCCGAGAGCTCCTACGAGCAGTACTTC
TRBV20-1,few,TRBD2,TRBJ2-7,CSATGLAPHGQYF,TGCAGTGCTACGGGACTAGCGCCCCACGGGCAGTACTTC
TRBV5-5,NA,NA,TRBJ2-5,CASSLQGTEGLGETQYF,TGTGCCAGCAGCTTGCAAGGGACGGAGGGGTTAGGAGAGACCCAGTACTTC
TRBV5-1,few,TRBD1,TRBJ1-4,CASSDRQGAYEKLFF,TGCGCCAGCAGCGACAGACAGGGGGCTTATGAAAAACTGTTTTTT
TRBV20-1,many,TRBD2,TRBJ2-7,CSATRSGTSGRAGEQYF,TGCAGTGCCACCCGGTCCGGGACTAGCGGGAGGGCGGGCGAGCAGTACTTC
TRBV18,many,NA,TRBJ2-2,CASSPRGELFF,TGTGCCAGCTCACCACGCGGGGAGCTGTTTTTT
TRBV9,few,NA,TRBJ2-1,CASSAGAGWGYEQFF,TGTGCCAGCAGCGCGGGGGCGGGGTGGGGGTATGAGCAGTTCTTC
TRBV12-3/TRBV12-4,few,NA,TRBJ1-2,CASSLAEYGYTF,TGTGCCAGCAGTTTAGCGGAGTATGGCTACACCTTC
TRBV2,NA,NA,TRBJ2-7,CASSSSAYEQYF,TGTGCCAGCAGTAGTAGCGCTTACGAGCAGTACTTC
TRBV7-8,many,NA,TRBJ2-3,CASSFGRRTSTDTQYF,TGTGCCAGCAGCTTTGGCCGGAGAACGTCGACAGATACGCAGTATTTT
TRBV27,few,TRBD2,TRBJ2-1,CASSSYTGTSWNEQFF,TGTGCCAGCAGTTCGTATACCGGGACTAGCTGGAATGAGCAGTTCTTC
TRBV15,many,TRBD1,TRBJ2-7,CATSTGQGSYEQYF,TGTGCCACCAGCACTGGACAGGGAAGCTACGAGCAGTACTTC